One sample yielded the 17 T cell receptor beta chains listed below, sequenced in a study of cytomegalovirus exposure and HLA in healthy donors. Primers included in the PCR were 60 Vbeta and 13 Jbeta primers. Clones were sequenced by immunoSEQ multiplex PCR, and TCRdb holds only the in-frame ones, with some missing. The top ten clones hold roughly 7.5% of a sample with about 160,000 clones, approximately 78% of them seen once. The sequenced sample consisted of PBMCs. Source of these receptors: a woman under 40 in good health and CMV-seropositive.

This clone was detected only a few times. The chain carries TRBV9 and TRBJ2-7; 9 bases map to TRBD1. Trimming at V came to 3 bases and at J to 3 bases, leaving 4 bases not matched to a gene. The germline V gene has CDR1 SGDLS and CDR2 YYNGEE. CDR3 length equals 14 residues. CDR3 sequence reads: CASSAGTGFYEQYF. Here the CDR3 DNA reads TGTGCCAGCAGCGCCGGGACAGGGTTCTACGAGCAGTACTTC.

The chain recombines TRBV27 with TRBJ1-1; 9 nucleotides match TRBD1. The junction had 6 bases not matched to a gene; V was cut back by 5 bases and J by 8 bases. Germline CDR1 is MNHEY and CDR2 is SMNVEV (reference sequence). This CDR3 is 13 amino acids long. The CDR3 here is CASSRRDREEAFF. Written as DNA, the CDR3 is TGTGCCAGCAGTCGCCGGGACAGGGAGGAAGCTTTCTTT.

J is TRBJ2-5 and V is TRBV14; 7 bases are shared with TRBD2. CDR1 is SGHDN, CDR2 FVKESK, per germline. This CDR3 region has 15 residues. J gave up 4 bases and V 3 bases, and 8 bases lay outside the gene matches. CDR3 coding DNA: TGTGCCAGCAGCCAGTTCGGGGGGTTATCAGAGACCCAGTACTTC. This encodes CASSQFGGLSETQYF.

Note on this clone: The junction differs from germline at one of its ends, possibly a read error. The CDR3 protein is CSSSSLISFSYNEQFF. CDR3 coding DNA: TGTTCCAGCAGTTCACTTATCTCATTCTCCTACAATGAGCAGTTCTTC. The rearrangement joins TRBV7-9 to TRBJ2-1; no clear D. Germline V gene data show CDR1 as SEHNR and CDR2 as FQNEAQ (reference sequence). This CDR3 contains 16 residues.

The chain recombines TRBV7-6 with TRBJ1-2; a possible D gene is TRBD1 (6 bases). The length of the CDR3 is 11 residues. V lost 11 bases to trimming and J lost 8 bases, with 15 bases between them. Germline V gene sequence: CDR1 SGHVS, CDR2 FNYEAQ. CDR3 protein: CAVAGVAGYTF. Written as DNA, the CDR3 is TGTGCCGTGGCAGGGGTGGCGGGCTACACCTTC.

The chain recombines TRBV7-8 with TRBJ2-1, with 9 bases lining up with TRBD1. The V gene end was trimmed by 5 bases and the J gene end by 7 bases; junction bases not matched to a gene: 9. Germline V CDR1 and CDR2: SGHVS, FQNEAQ. CDR3 length: 15 residues. The CDR3 loop is CASSLNRGLANEQFF. CDR3 in DNA: TGTGCCAGCAGCCTAAACAGGGGGCTTGCGAATGAGCAGTTCTTC.

This clone was seen just once. The chain has TRBV7-9 and TRBJ1-4; tentatively, D is TRBD1 (5 bases). V was cut by 4 bases and J by 5 bases, with 17 bases left in between. This CDR3 comprises 16 residues. Germline loops: CDR1 SEHNR, CDR2 FQNEAQ (reference sequence). The CDR3 DNA reads as TGTGCCAGCAGCTCCACCAGGGAACCTACCAATGAAAAACTGTTTTTT. Translated: CASSSTREPTNEKLFF. Supplemented by reference TRBV7-9 and TRBJ1-4, the full variable domain reads DTGVSQNPRHKITKRGQNVTFRCDPISEHNRLYWYRQTLGQGPEFLTYFQNEAQLEKSRLLSDRFSAERPKGSFSTLEIQRTEQGDSAMYLCASSSTREPTNEKLFFGSGTQLSVL.

The chain joins TRBV19 to TRBJ1-2, with a weak D call TRBD1 (6 bases). The CDR3 totals 16 residues. Trimming removed 5 bases at V and 5 bases at J, with 21 bases between. From germline, CDR1 is LNHDA and CDR2 SQIVND (reference sequence). The CDR3 bases are TGTGCCAGTAGTCCGGGACAAACGACCTCTTTGTATGGCTACACCTTC. The encoded protein is CASSPGQTTSLYGYTF. Supplemented by reference TRBV19 and TRBJ1-2, the full variable domain reads DGGITQSPKYLFRKEGQNVTLSCEQNLNHDAMYWYRQDPGQGLRLIYYSQIVNDFQKGDIAEGYSVSREKKESFPLTVTSAQKNPTAFYLCASSPGQTTSLYGYTFGSGTRLTVV.

The chain couples TRBV4-2 to TRBJ2-5, with TRBD2 matching 8 bases. The CDR3 is 13 amino acids. From germline, CDR1 is LGHNA and CDR2 YNFKEQ. The J segment lost 5 bases and the V segment lost 3 bases, leaving 2 bases of the junction unmatched. This CDR3 reads CASSQTSEETQYF. The CDR3, as DNA: TGTGCCAGCAGCCAGACTAGCGAGGAGACCCAGTACTTC.

The gene calls are TRBV9 and TRBJ2-5; D not resolved. The CDR3 spans 13 residues. The germline V and J ends were trimmed by 4 bases and 1 base, with 8 bases remaining between them. Germline CDR1 and CDR2: SGDLS and YYNGEE. CDR3 residues: CASSPTGQETQYF. CDR3 bases: TGTGCCAGCAGCCCTACCGGCCAAGAGACCCAGTACTTC.

Points on this clone: The sample has other DNA sequences that encode this CDR3 too. The V and J genes are TRBV7-9 and TRBJ1-2; the D is unclear. V shed 1 base and J shed 3 bases, with 6 bases lying between them. The CDR3 spans 13 residues. The germline V gene encodes CDR1 SEHNR and CDR2 FQNEAQ (reference sequence). The DNA of the CDR3 is TGTGCCAGCAGCTTAGGCGGGGACTATGGCTACACCTTC. This sequence encodes CASSLGGDYGYTF.

The gene calls are TRBV5-1 and TRBJ2-7; 10 positions agree with TRBD1. The CDR3 contains 13 residues. The ends lost 5 bases at V and 6 bases at J; junction bases unmatched: 5. Germline CDR1 reads SGHRS; CDR2 reads YFSETQ. DNA of the CDR3: TGCGCCAGCAGATCCGGGACAGGGGCCGAGCAGTACTTC. Its translation is CASRSGTGAEQYF.

CDR3 residues: CASRRGTDSGTAKQYF. CDR3 coding DNA: TGTGCCAGCAGAAGAGGGACCGATTCTGGGACAGCTAAGCAGTACTTC. The rearrangement joins TRBV27 to TRBJ2-7; 7 bases match TRBD1. Trimming removed 6 bases from V and 8 bases from J; junction bases left unmatched: 19. Per germline, CDR1 MNHEY and CDR2 SMNVEV (reference sequence). The length of the CDR3 is 16 residues.

This chain uses TRBV30 with TRBJ2-7; TRBD2 is a possible D gene (5 bases). V lost 4 bases to trimming and J lost 1 base, with 8 bases between them. The CDR3 sequence is 12 residues long. Germline CDR1 reads GTSNPN; CDR2 reads SVGIG (reference sequence). The CDR3 nucleotides are TGTGCCTGGACCCGGGGTTCCTACGAGCAGTACTTC. Translating it yields CAWTRGSYEQYF.

The V call is TRBV6-6, the J call TRBJ1-1; 8 positions match TRBD1. V dropped 4 bases and J dropped 5; count of bases not matched to a gene: 6. This CDR3 region has 14 residues. Looked up from germline, CDR1 is MNHNY and CDR2 is SVGAGI (reference sequence). The CDR3 DNA reads TGTGCCAGCAGTTCACAGGGGGAAGGGACTGAAGCTTTCTTT. Translating gives CASSSQGEGTEAFF.

This clone was seen a single time. The rearrangement uses TRBV2 and TRBJ2-3; 16 bases match TRBD2. In germline, CDR1 is SNHLY, CDR2 FYNNEI. The ends lost 6 bases at V and 6 bases at J; junction bases unmatched: 3. The CDR3 has 15 residues. DNA of the CDR3: TGTGCCAGCAGCCCGGGACTAGCGGGGGGGGATACGCAGTATTTT. This gives the protein CASSPGLAGGDTQYF.

Only a few counts were recorded for this clone. The rearrangement links TRBV11-3 to TRBJ2-1, with 14 nucleotides matching TRBD2. With V trimmed by 5 bases and J by 6 bases, 9 bases remained unmatched. There are 17 residues in the CDR3. The germline V gene encodes CDR1 SGHNT and CDR2 YENEEA. The CDR3 nucleotides read TGTGCCAGCAGCCCTCGGAGGACTAGCGGGGGGTCCAATGAGCAGTTCTTC. It is translated as CASSPRRTSGGSNEQFF. The complete variable domain, with remaining parts taken from reference TRBV11-3 and TRBJ2-1, reads EAGVVQSPRYKIIEKKQPVAFWCNPISGHNTLYWYLQNLGQGPELLIRYENEEAVDDSQLPKDRFSAERLKGVDSTLKIQPAELGDSAVYLCASSPRRTSGGSNEQFFGPGTRLTVL.